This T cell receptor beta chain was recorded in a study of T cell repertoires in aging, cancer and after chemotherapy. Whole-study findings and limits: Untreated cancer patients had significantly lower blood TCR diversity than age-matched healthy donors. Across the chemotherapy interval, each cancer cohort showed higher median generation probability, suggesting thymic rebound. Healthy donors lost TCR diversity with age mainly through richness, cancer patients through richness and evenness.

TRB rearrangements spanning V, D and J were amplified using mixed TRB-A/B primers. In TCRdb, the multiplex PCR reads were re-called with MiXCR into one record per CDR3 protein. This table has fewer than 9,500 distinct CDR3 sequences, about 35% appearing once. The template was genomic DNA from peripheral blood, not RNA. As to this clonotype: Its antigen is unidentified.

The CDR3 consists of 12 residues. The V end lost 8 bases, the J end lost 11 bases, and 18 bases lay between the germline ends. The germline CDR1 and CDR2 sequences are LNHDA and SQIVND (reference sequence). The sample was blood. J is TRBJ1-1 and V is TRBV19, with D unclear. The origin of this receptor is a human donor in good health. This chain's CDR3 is CASQKDGPYAFF. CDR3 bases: TGTGCCAGTCAAAAAGACGGCCCCTACGCTTTCTTT.